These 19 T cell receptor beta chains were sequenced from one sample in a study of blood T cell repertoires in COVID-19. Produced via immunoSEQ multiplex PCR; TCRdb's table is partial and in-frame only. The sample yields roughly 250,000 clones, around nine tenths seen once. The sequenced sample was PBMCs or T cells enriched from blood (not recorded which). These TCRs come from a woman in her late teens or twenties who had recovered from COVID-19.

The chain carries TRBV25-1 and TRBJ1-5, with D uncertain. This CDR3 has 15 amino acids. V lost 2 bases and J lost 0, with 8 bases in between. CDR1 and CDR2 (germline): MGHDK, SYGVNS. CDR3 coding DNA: TGTGCCAGCAGTGAAGGCTTATATAGCAATCAGCCCCAGCATTTT. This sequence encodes CASSEGLYSNQPQHF.

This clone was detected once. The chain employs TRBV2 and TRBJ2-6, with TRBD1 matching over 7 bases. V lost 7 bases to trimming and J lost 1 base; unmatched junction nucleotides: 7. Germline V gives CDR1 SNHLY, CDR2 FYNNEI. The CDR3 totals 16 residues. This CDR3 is CASTRDRLSGANVLTF. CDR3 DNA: TGTGCCAGCACCCGGGACAGACTTTCTGGGGCCAACGTCCTGACTTTC.

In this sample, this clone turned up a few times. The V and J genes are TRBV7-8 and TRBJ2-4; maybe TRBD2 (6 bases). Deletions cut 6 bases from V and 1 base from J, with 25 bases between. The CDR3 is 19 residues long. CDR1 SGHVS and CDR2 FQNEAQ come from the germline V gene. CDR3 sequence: CASSPQALSSRDAKNIQYF. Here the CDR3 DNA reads TGTGCCAGCAGTCCCCAGGCACTTTCATCGCGGGATGCCAAAAACATTCAGTACTTC.

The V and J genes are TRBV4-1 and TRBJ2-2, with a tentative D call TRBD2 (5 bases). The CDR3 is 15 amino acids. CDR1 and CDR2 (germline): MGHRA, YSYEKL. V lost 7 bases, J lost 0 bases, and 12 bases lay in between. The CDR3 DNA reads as TGCGCCAGCACACGTAGCGTGACGAACACCGGGGAGCTGTTTTTT. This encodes CASTRSVTNTGELFF.

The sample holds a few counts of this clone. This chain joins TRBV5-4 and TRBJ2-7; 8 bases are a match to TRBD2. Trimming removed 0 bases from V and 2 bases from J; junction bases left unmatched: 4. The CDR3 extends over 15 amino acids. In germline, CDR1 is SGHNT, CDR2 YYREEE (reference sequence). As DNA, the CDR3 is TGTGCCAGCAGCTTGGAGGGCGGGGGGACCTACGAGCAGTACTTC. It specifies CASSLEGGGTYEQYF. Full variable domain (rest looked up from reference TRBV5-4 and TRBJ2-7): ETGVTQSPTHLIKTRGQQVTLRCSSQSGHNTVSWYQQALGQGPQFIFQYYREEENGRGNFPPRFSGLQFPNYSSELNVNALELDDSALYLCASSLEGGGTYEQYFGPGTRLTVT.

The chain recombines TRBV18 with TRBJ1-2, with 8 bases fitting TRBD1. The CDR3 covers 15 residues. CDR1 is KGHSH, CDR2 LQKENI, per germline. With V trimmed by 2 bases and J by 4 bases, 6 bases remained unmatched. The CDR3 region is CASSPGGQAAYGYTF. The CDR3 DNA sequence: TGTGCCAGCTCACCAGGGGGACAGGCCGCCTATGGCTACACCTTC.

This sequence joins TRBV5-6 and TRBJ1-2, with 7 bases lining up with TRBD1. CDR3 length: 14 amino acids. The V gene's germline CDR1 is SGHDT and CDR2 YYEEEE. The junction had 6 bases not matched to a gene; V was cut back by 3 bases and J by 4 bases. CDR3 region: CASSYSYRGYGYTF. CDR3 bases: TGTGCCAGCAGCTATTCCTACAGGGGCTATGGCTACACCTTC.

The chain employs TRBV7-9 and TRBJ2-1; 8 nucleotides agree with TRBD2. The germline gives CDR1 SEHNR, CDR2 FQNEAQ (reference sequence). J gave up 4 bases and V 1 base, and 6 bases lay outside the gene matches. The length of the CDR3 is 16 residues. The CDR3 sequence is CASSLGLAGNYNEQFF. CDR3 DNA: TGTGCCAGCAGCTTAGGTCTAGCGGGCAATTACAATGAGCAGTTCTTC.

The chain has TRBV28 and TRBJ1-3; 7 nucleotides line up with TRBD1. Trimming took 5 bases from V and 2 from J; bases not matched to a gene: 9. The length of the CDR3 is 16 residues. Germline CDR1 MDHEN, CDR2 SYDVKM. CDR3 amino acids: CASSKGGQLTGNTIYF. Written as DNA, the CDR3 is TGTGCCAGCAGTAAAGGGGGACAGTTGACTGGAAACACCATATATTTT. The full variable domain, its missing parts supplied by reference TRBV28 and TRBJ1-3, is DVKVTQSSRYLVKRTGEKVFLECVQDMDHENMFWYRQDPGLGLRLIYFSYDVKMKEKGDIPEGYSVSREKKERFSLILESASTNQTSMYLCASSKGGQLTGNTIYFGEGSWLTVV.

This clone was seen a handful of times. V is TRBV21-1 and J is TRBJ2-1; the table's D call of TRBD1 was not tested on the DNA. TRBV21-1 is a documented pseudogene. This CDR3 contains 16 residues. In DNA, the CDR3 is TGTGCCAGCAGCAAGGGGAACGCAAGGGGGAATGGCGAGCAGTTCTTC. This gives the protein CASSKGNARGNGEQFF.

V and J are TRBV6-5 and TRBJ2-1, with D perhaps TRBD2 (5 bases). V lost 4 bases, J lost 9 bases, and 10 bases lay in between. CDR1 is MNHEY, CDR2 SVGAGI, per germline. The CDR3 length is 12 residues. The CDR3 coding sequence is TGTGCCAGCAGTTTCCCTGAGGGTGAGCAGTTCTTC. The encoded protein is CASSFPEGEQFF.

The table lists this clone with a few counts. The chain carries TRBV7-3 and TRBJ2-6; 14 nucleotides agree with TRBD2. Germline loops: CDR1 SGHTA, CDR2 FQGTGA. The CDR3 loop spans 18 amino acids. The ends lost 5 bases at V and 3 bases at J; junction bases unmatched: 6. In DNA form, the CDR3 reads TGTGCCAGCAGCAAACCGGGACTAGCGGGGGTTGGGGCCAACGTCCTGACTTTC. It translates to CASSKPGLAGVGANVLTF.

CDR3 protein: CASSFRGARGYTF. The CDR3 nucleotides are TGTGCCAGCAGTTTCCGGGGGGCTAGGGGCTACACCTTC. V usage is TRBV27 and J usage is TRBJ1-2; a weak D match, TRBD1 (6 bases). CDR1 and CDR2 from the germline V gene are MNHEY and SMNVEV (reference sequence). This CDR3 comprises 13 residues. V lost 3 bases, J lost 8 bases, and 13 bases lay in between.

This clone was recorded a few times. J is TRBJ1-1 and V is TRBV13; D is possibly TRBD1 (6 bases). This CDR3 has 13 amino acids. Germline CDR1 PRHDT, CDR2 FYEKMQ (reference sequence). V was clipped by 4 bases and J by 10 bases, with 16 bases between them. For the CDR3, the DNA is TGTGCCAGCAGCTCCATAGGGACAATCGGAGCTTTCTTT. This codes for CASSSIGTIGAFF.

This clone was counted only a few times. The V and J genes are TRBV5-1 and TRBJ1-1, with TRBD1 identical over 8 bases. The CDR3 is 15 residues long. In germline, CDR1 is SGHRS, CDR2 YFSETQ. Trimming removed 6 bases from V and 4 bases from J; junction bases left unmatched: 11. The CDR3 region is CASIPDRGGFTEAFF. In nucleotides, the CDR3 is TGCGCCAGCATCCCCGACAGGGGAGGGTTCACTGAAGCTTTCTTT.

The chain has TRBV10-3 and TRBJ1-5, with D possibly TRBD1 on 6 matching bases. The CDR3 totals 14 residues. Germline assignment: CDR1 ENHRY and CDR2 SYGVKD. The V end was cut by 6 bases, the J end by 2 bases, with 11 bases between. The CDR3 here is CAISSGVGNQPQHF. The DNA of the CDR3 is TGTGCCATCAGCTCAGGGGTGGGCAATCAGCCCCAGCATTTT.

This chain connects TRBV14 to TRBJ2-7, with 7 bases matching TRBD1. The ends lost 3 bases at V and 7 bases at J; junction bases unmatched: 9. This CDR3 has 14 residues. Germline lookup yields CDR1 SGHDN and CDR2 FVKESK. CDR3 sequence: CASSHRDRVVEQYF. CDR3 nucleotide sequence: TGTGCCAGCAGCCATCGGGACAGAGTAGTAGAGCAGTACTTC.

The CDR3 here is CASSIGGTGTYNEQFF. The DNA of the CDR3 is TGTGCCAGTAGTATCGGCGGGACTGGAACGTACAATGAGCAGTTCTTC. V usage is TRBV19 and J usage is TRBJ2-1; weak D call: TRBD2 (6 bases). V lost 3 bases and J 4 bases, leaving 16 bases between the germline ends. The CDR3 is 16 residues long. The germline CDR1 and CDR2 sequences are LNHDA and SQIVND (reference sequence).

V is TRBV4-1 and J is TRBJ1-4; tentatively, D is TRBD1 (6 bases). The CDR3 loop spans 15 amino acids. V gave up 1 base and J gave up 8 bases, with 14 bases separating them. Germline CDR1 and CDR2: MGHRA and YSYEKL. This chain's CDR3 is CASSQVDRREEKLFF. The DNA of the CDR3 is TGCGCCAGCAGCCAAGTTGACAGGCGGGAGGAAAAACTGTTTTTT.